This T cell receptor (beta chain) originates from a study of cytomegalovirus exposure and HLA in healthy donors. Primers: 60 Vbeta forward and 13 Jbeta reverse. Profiling relied on immunoSEQ multiplex PCR, and the TCRdb table lists in-frame clones only, not all of them. Of about 150,000 clones in the sample, about 80% are singletons; the top ten hold around 13%. Study results and caveats: In a later analysis, specific HLA alleles were associated with some 16,000 TCR beta sequences at a 0.05 false discovery rate. There were about 160 TCR beta chains listed as cytomegalovirus-associated.

Trimming removed 6 bases from V and 3 bases from J, with 23 bases in between. This CDR3 is 17 amino acids long. Germline V gives CDR1 MDHEN, CDR2 SYDVKM. This clone showed up just once. Its specificity is not known. The genes are TRBV28 and TRBJ2-5; D is possibly TRBD2 (6 bases). Sequenced: PBMCs. The source is a man between 35 and 55 years old in good health and CMV-seropositive. The DNA for the CDR3 is TGTGCCAGCAGGCCCGTCCCGTTACTAGCAGAAAAAGAGACCCAGTACTTC. It translates to CASRPVPLLAEKETQYF. Based on the CDR3 plus reference TRBV28 and TRBJ2-5, the full variable domain is DVKVTQSSRYLVKRTGEKVFLECVQDMDHENMFWYRQDPGLGLRLIYFSYDVKMKEKGDIPEGYSVSREKKERFSLILESASTNQTSMYLCASRPVPLLAEKETQYFGPGTRLLVL.